These T cell receptor beta chains were read from a single sample in a study of blood T cell repertoires in COVID-19. Clones were sequenced by immunoSEQ multiplex PCR, and TCRdb holds only the in-frame ones, with some missing. Of over 400,000 clones listed, approximately 86% are singletons. Sequencing was carried out using PBMCs or T cells enriched from blood (not recorded which). The origin of the receptors is a woman in her sixties who had recovered from COVID-19. Both conserved end residues are part of each CDR3. The D gene is left open where the match is weak. Some rows have no size entry. The others give once, few or many, or a class for an expanded clone.

abundance,v_gene,d_gene,j_gene,CDR3nt,CDR3aa
NA,TRBV27,TRBD1,TRBJ1-5,TGTGCCAGCAGTGACAGGGGGAGGAGCAGCAATCAGCCCCAGCATTTT,CASSDRGRSSNQPQHF
few,TRBV20-1,NA,TRBJ1-1,TGCAGTGCTAGTTCCATCGGACAGACGGTGAACACTGAAGCTTTCTTT,CSASSIGQTVNTEAFF
NA,TRBV19,NA,TRBJ1-1,TGTGCCAGTAGTACATTAACCCAGGGCACTGAAGCTTTCTTT,CASSTLTQGTEAFF
NA,TRBV27,TRBD1,TRBJ1-1,TGTGCCAGCAGTCCCGACAGGGGGCTCGCTGAAGCTTTCTTT,CASSPDRGLAEAFF
once,TRBV19,TRBD1,TRBJ1-5,TGTGCCAGTAGGACGGGACAGGGGGCAGGTCAGCCCCAGCATTTT,CASRTGQGAGQPQHF
NA,TRBV7-8,TRBD1,TRBJ1-1,TGTGCCAGCAGCTCACGACAGGGCACTGAAGCTTTCTTT,CASSSRQGTEAFF
NA,TRBV3-1/TRBV3-2,TRBD1,TRBJ2-1,TGTGCCAGCAGCCTAACCGGGACAGGGATTTACAATGAGCAGTTCTTC,CASSLTGTGIYNEQFF
NA,TRBV6-5,NA,TRBJ2-2,TGTGCCAACCGTGGGGGGGCGGTGGTCGGGGAGCTGTTTTTT,CANRGGAVVGELFF
NA,TRBV6-6,NA,TRBJ2-3,TGTGCCAGCAGTGCCTGGGAGCTCACAGATACGCAGTATTTT,CASSAWELTDTQYF
few,TRBV29-1,NA,TRBJ2-7,TGCAGCGCACACGTCGGGGAGTACGAGCAGTACTTC,CSAHVGEYEQYF
NA,TRBV9,TRBD1,TRBJ1-1,TGTGCCAGCAGCGCCCACCAGGGGGTAATCACTGAAGCTTTCTTT,CASSAHQGVITEAFF
NA,TRBV2,NA,TRBJ2-6,TGTGCCAGCAGTAAGAGCTCTGGGGCCAACGTCCTGACTTTC,CASSKSSGANVLTF
NA,TRBV9,TRBD2,TRBJ2-1,TGTGCCAGCAGCGGCCCGGGGGGGCGGGATCATGAGCAGTTCTTC,CASSGPGGRDHEQFF